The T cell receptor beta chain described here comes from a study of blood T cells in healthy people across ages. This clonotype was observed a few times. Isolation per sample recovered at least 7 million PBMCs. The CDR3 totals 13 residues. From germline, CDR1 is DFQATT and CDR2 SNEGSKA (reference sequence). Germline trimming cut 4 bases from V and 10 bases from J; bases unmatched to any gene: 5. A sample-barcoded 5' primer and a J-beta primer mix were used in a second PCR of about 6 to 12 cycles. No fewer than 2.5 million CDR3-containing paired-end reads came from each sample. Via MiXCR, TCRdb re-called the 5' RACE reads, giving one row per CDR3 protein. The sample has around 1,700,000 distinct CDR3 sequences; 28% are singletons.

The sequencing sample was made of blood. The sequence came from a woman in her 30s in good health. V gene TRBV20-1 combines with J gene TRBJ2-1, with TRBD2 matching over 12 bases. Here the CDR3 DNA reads TGCAGTGCTATGACTAGCGGGAGCACGGAGCAGTTCTTC. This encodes CSAMTSGSTEQFF.